This T cell receptor beta chain stems from a study of cytomegalovirus exposure and HLA in healthy donors. Study-wide results and limits: Exclusion as indistinguishable affected some V segments, including TRBV6-2 and TRBV6-3.

The PCR employed 60 Vbeta primers together with 13 Jbeta primers. Method: immunoSEQ multiplex PCR; TCRdb's copy keeps in-frame clones and lacks some. The repertoire holds 150,000 or so clones, with roughly 75% as singletons. This clone appeared a few times. Its antigen is undetermined. Germline CDR1 reads SGHRS; CDR2 reads YFSETQ. The CDR3 totals 14 residues. Trimming took off 3 bases at V and 3 bases at J, with 11 bases between the two ends. The receptor was isolated from a man between 18 and 29 years old in good health and CMV-seropositive. This chain connects TRBV5-1 to TRBJ2-3; no clear D gene. Material: PBMCs. The CDR3 loop reads CASSSPGATDTQYF. The CDR3 DNA reads TGCGCCAGCAGCTCCCCTGGAGCGACAGATACGCAGTATTTT.